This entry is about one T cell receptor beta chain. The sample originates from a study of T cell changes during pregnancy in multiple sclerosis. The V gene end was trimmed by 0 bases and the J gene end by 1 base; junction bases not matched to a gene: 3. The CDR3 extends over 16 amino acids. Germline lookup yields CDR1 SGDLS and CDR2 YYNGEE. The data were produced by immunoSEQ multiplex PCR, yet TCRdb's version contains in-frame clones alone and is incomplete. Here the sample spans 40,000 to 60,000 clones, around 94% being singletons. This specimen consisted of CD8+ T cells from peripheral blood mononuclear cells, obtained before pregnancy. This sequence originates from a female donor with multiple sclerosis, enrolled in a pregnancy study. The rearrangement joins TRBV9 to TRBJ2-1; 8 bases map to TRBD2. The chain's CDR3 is CASSVGGTRSYNEQFF. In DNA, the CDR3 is TGTGCCAGCAGCGTAGGGGGGACTAGGTCCTACAATGAGCAGTTCTTC.